A single sample is the source of the 22 T cell receptor beta chains below, sequenced in a study of blood T cell repertoires in COVID-19. The repertoire was sequenced with immunoSEQ multiplex PCR; TCRdb's copy has only in-frame clones and lacks some. The data show 200,000 to 300,000 clones, roughly 86% seen once. The sequencing sample was made of peripheral blood. The receptors were gathered from a woman in her fifties or sixties with acute or convalescent COVID-19.

The J gene is TRBJ2-7, the V gene TRBV18; TRBD1 matches 7 bases. Germline V gene sequence: CDR1 KGHSH, CDR2 LQKENI. The CDR3 is 14 residues long. The junction had 8 bases not matched to a gene; V was cut back by 4 bases and J by 5 bases. CDR3 DNA sequence: TGTGCCAGCTCACGGGGACGAGGGGGCGACGAGCAGTACTTC. Translating it yields CASSRGRGGDEQYF.

This clone was seen more than once but under ten times. The J gene is TRBJ1-3, the V gene TRBV5-4, with a tentative D call TRBD1 (5 bases). The CDR3 covers 14 residues. Germline V gene sequence: CDR1 SGHNT, CDR2 YYREEE (reference sequence). V was shortened by 5 bases and J by 3 bases, with 12 bases between the two germline ends. As DNA, the CDR3 is TGTGCCAGCAGACGTCAGGGATATGGAAACACCATATATTTT. It encodes CASRRQGYGNTIYF.

The chain recombines TRBV28 with TRBJ1-5, with TRBD1 matching 9 bases. J was trimmed by 5 bases and V by 4 bases; bases with no gene match: 12. From germline, CDR1 is MDHEN and CDR2 SYDVKM. The CDR3 length is 17 residues. The CDR3 spells CASSSPAGTGSDQPQHF. The CDR3 DNA follows: TGTGCCAGCAGTTCACCGGCCGGGACAGGGAGTGATCAGCCCCAGCATTTT.

Note on this clone: Mismatch with germline at one junction end may stem from a read error. V and J are TRBV3-1 (or the pseudogene TRBV3-2) and TRBJ2-7; 11 bases are a match to TRBD2. CDR1 and CDR2 from the germline V gene are LGHDT and YNNKEL (reference sequence). The CDR3 length is 12 residues. The CDR3 sequence: CASSPATSGATF. The CDR3 nucleotides read TGTGCCAGCAGCCCCGCGACTAGCGGGGCCACCTTC.

This clone was seen only once. The CDR3 reads CASSPDRGYSNQPQHF. The CDR3, as DNA: TGTGCCAGCTCACCAGACAGGGGGTATAGCAATCAGCCCCAGCATTTT. The chain recombines TRBV18 with TRBJ1-5; 9 nucleotides line up with TRBD1. Germline V CDR1 and CDR2: KGHSH, LQKENI. The trim removed 2 bases at V and 0 bases at J, leaving 2 bases unmatched. The CDR3 is 16 residues long.

V is TRBV19 and J is TRBJ1-5, with D tentatively TRBD1 (6 bases). V was shortened by 3 bases and J by 2 bases, with 14 bases between the two germline ends. Looked up from germline, CDR1 is LNHDA and CDR2 is SQIVND (reference sequence). CDR3 size: 16 residues. The CDR3 is CASSIAGVRGNQPQHF. Written as DNA, the CDR3 is TGTGCCAGTAGTATTGCAGGGGTTCGGGGCAATCAGCCCCAGCATTTT.

The genes are TRBV7-2 and TRBJ1-2; D unresolved. Trimming took 5 bases from V and 5 from J, leaving 9 bases between them. The CDR3 spans 12 residues. Germline CDR1 SGHTA, CDR2 FQGNSA. Here the CDR3 DNA reads TGTGCCAGCAGCGCCTCCGGGTATGGCTACACCTTC. This encodes CASSASGYGYTF.

This chain links TRBV29-1 with TRBJ1-2; TRBD1 matches 8 bases. This CDR3 is 16 amino acids long. Germline V lookup: CDR1 SQVTM, CDR2 ANQGSEA. V lost 2 bases and J lost 0; bases outside the gene matches: 8. The CDR3, as DNA: TGCAGCGTTGAAATGCCAGGGGGCTCCTCTAACTATGGCTACACCTTC. This gives the protein CSVEMPGGSSNYGYTF.

The J gene is TRBJ1-4, the V gene TRBV9, with D perhaps TRBD1 (5 bases). This CDR3 contains 15 residues. Trimming removed 0 bases at V and 5 bases at J, with 11 bases between. Germline-derived CDR1 and CDR2 are SGDLS and YYNGEE. CDR3 nucleotide sequence: TGTGCCAGCAGCGTAGTCCCGAACAGGAATGAAAAACTGTTTTTT. This encodes CASSVVPNRNEKLFF.

The chain employs TRBV29-1 and TRBJ2-7; 9 bases match TRBD2. Per the germline V gene, CDR1 is SQVTM and CDR2 is ANQGSEA. J was trimmed by 0 bases and V by 3 bases; bases with no gene match: 9. CDR3 size: 16 residues. The CDR3 bases are TGCAGCGTTGACGTCGCCCGGACTAGCGACTCCTACGAGCAGTACTTC. Translating gives CSVDVARTSDSYEQYF.

This clone was seen only a few times. V usage is TRBV9 and J usage is TRBJ2-2, with 8 positions matching TRBD2. In germline, CDR1 is SGDLS, CDR2 YYNGEE. This CDR3 is 15 amino acids long. Trimming removed 0 bases from V and 4 bases from J; junction bases left unmatched: 2. CDR3 protein: CASSVAGTSTGELFF. CDR3 in DNA: TGTGCCAGCAGCGTAGCTGGGACTAGCACCGGGGAGCTGTTTTTT.

The chain combines TRBV4-1 with TRBJ2-1; 10 nucleotides agree with TRBD2. Trimming removed 0 bases from V and 1 base from J; junction bases left unmatched: 9. Germline CDR1 MGHRA, CDR2 YSYEKL. The CDR3 covers 19 residues. The CDR3 loop is CASSQDREVAGGSYNEQFF. In nucleotides, the CDR3 is TGCGCCAGCAGCCAAGATCGGGAAGTAGCGGGAGGATCCTACAATGAGCAGTTCTTC.

A single count supports this clone. The chain combines TRBV4-1 with TRBJ1-1, with a tentative D call TRBD1 (6 bases). The germline gives CDR1 MGHRA, CDR2 YSYEKL. The CDR3 runs 15 residues. Between the trimmed V and J ends, which lost 0 bases and 4 bases, there was a span of 12 bases. CDR3 DNA: TGCGCCAGCAGCCAAGATTCGACAGGTACCACTGAAGCTTTCTTT. Amino acid sequence: CASSQDSTGTTEAFF.

The rearrangement joins TRBV28 to TRBJ2-3; D uncertain. Trimming stripped 6 bases from V and 2 bases from J, with 6 bases between. Germline V gene lookup returns CDR1 MDHEN and CDR2 SYDVKM. The CDR3 runs to 12 residues. CDR3 amino acids: CASRTATDTQYF. DNA of the CDR3: TGTGCCAGCAGAACAGCCACAGATACGCAGTATTTT.

This clone occurred once. The rearrangement joins TRBV2 to TRBJ2-1; D is perhaps TRBD2 (6 bases). The CDR3 spans 18 residues. The germline gives CDR1 SNHLY, CDR2 FYNNEI. The V end was cut by 5 bases, the J end by 0 bases, with 20 bases between. CDR3 in amino acids: CASSFILISGSSYNEQFF. The CDR3 DNA is TGTGCCAGCAGTTTTATATTGATTAGCGGAAGCTCCTACAATGAGCAGTTCTTC.

This rearrangement joins TRBV27 to TRBJ1-1; D is ambiguous. Per germline, CDR1 MNHEY and CDR2 SMNVEV (reference sequence). CDR3 length: 14 amino acids. V lost 1 base, J lost 1 base, and 7 bases lay in between. The CDR3 DNA sequence: TGTGCCAGCAGTTTATTCCCGGGGAACACTGAAGCTTTCTTT. Translated, it gives CASSLFPGNTEAFF.

This sequence joins TRBV28 and TRBJ2-1; TRBD1 matches at 8 bases. CDR1 is MDHEN, CDR2 SYDVKM, per germline. Unmatched junction bases numbered 10, after V lost 8 bases and J lost 13 bases. CDR3 length: 12 residues. CDR3 sequence (DNA): TGTGCCAGCTTCGGACAGGGCCCCCTCCAGTTCTTC. It encodes CASFGQGPLQFF.

This clone has only one observation. The chain recombines TRBV4-3 with TRBJ1-5, with a tentative D call TRBD1 (6 bases). Germline values: CDR1 LGHNA, CDR2 YSLEER. V was pared by 4 bases and J by 7 bases, with 11 bases between. The length of the CDR3 is 13 residues. CDR3 protein: CASSLQGRQPQHF. As DNA, the CDR3 is TGCGCCAGCAGCCTACAGGGTAGACAGCCCCAGCATTTT.

This clone was counted once. The CDR3 sequence: CASSPGLAEYYEQYF. CDR3 coding DNA: TGTGCCAGCAGCCCCGGACTAGCCGAGTATTACGAGCAGTACTTC. The chain combines TRBV7-2 with TRBJ2-7; 8 positions agree with TRBD2. V was pared by 5 bases and J by 4 bases, with 10 bases of the junction left unmatched. The CDR3 has 15 amino acids. The V gene's germline CDR1 is SGHTA and CDR2 FQGNSA.

This chain joins TRBV11-3 and TRBJ2-7; 8 bases line up with TRBD1. Germline loops: CDR1 SGHNT, CDR2 YENEEA. The J segment lost 2 bases and the V segment lost 5 bases, leaving 5 bases of the junction unmatched. This CDR3 comprises 14 residues. CDR3 coding DNA: TGTGCCAGCAGCATGACAGGGGTCACCTACGAGCAGTACTTC. It codes for CASSMTGVTYEQYF.

The rearrangement joins TRBV2 to TRBJ1-1; 7 bases match TRBD1. The CDR3 totals 14 residues. Trimming removed 8 bases from V and 4 bases from J; junction bases left unmatched: 10. The germline V gene encodes CDR1 SNHLY and CDR2 FYNNEI. CDR3 protein: CASGYNRGGTEAFF. CDR3 bases: TGTGCCAGCGGATACAACAGGGGAGGCACTGAAGCTTTCTTT.

This rearrangement joins TRBV28 to TRBJ1-5; 7 bases agree with TRBD1. The germline CDR1 and CDR2 sequences are MDHEN and SYDVKM. J was trimmed by 7 bases and V by 5 bases; bases with no gene match: 5. This CDR3 has 13 amino acids. The DNA of the CDR3 is TGTGCCAGCAGTCTGACAGGGTACCAGCCCCAGCATTTT. This gives the protein CASSLTGYQPQHF.